These 2 T cell receptor beta chains originate from one sample sequenced in a study of human T cells and chemical hapten exposure. As to time point: patch test 2, 6 weeks after DPC sensitization. Treatment here: therapeutic diphenylcyclopropenone sensitization with weekly scalp DPC. TCRdb re-analysed the RACE reads in MiXCR, keeping a single row per CDR3 protein. The sample yields nearly 95,000 distinct CDR3 sequences, about 10% seen once. The sample here was whole blood, taken in connection with sensitization to the hapten diphenylcyclopropenone (DPC). These receptors were taken from a man between 40 and 49 years old with alopecia areata. Some clones in this sample may be carry-over from other donors' samples.

This clonotype was counted between two and nine times. The rearrangement uses TRBV29-1 and TRBJ2-5, with a possible D match to TRBD2 (5 bases). With 4 bases removed from V and 5 bases from J, the gap between germline ends came to 20 bases. Germline V gene lookup returns CDR1 SQVTM and CDR2 ANQGSEA. There are 15 residues in the CDR3. The CDR3: CSVGRGSAGGETQYF. The CDR3 DNA reads TGCAGCGTTGGGAGAGGCAGTGCGGGTGGTGAGACCCAGTACTTC.

This clonotype has a handful of counts. This chain uses TRBV4-3 with TRBJ2-7, with a possible D match to TRBD1 (6 bases). Trimming cost V 1 base and J 2 bases, with 9 bases left between them. The germline V gene encodes CDR1 LGHNA and CDR2 YSLEER. This CDR3 is built from 14 residues. CDR3 DNA sequence: TGCGCCAGCAGCCAAGGGACAGTTCCCTACGAGCAGTACTTC. It specifies CASSQGTVPYEQYF.